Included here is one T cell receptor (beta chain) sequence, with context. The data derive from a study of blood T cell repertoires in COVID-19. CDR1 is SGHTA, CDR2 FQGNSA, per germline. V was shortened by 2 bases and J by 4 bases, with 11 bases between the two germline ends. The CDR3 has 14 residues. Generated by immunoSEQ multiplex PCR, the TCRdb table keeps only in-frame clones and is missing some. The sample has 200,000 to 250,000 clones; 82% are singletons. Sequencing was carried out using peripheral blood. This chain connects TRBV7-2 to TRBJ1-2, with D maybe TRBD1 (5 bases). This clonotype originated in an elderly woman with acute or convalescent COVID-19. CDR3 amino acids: CASSLTGERYGYTF. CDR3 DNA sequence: TGTGCCAGCAGCTTAACGGGGGAACGCTATGGCTACACCTTC.